This T cell receptor beta chain was sequenced during a study of pediatric ulcerative colitis. Notes on the study in general: This repertoire reflects total lymphocytes rather than subpopulations like regulatory T cells.

Sequencing depth was up to 500,000 reads per sample. TCRdb keeps only in-frame clones here, not all; method: immunoSEQ multiplex PCR. Among 16,000 or so clones listed, 70% to 80% were seen once. CDR1 MNHNS and CDR2 SASEGT come from the germline V gene. After removal of 4 bases from V and 4 bases from J, the junction contained 10 bases not matched to a gene. This CDR3 comprises 16 residues. The rectum was sampled with one to two pinch biopsies at colonoscopy. Worth noting for this clone: The antigen is unknown. Different DNA sequences within this sample yield the same CDR3.

The receptor was derived from a boy aged 5 to 17 with moderate ulcerative colitis. Sequenced material: gut tissue. The J gene is TRBJ1-5, the V gene TRBV6-1; TRBD1 agrees at 7 bases. CDR3 bases: TGTGCCAGCAGTGGAAGACAGGGCGGCGGGAATCAGCCCCAGCATTTT. It is translated as CASSGRQGGGNQPQHF.